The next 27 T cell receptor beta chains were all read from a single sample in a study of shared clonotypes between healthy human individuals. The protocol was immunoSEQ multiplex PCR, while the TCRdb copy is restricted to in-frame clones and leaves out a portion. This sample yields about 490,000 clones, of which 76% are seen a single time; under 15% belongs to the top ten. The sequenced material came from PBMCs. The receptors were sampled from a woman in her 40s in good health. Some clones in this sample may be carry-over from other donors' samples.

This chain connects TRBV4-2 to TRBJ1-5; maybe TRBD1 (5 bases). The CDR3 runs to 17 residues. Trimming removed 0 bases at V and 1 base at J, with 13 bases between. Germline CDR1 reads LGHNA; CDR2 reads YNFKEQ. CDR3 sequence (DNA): TGTGCCAGCAGCCAAGATAGGGGTGGTGGCAGCAATCAGCCCCAGCATTTT. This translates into CASSQDRGGGSNQPQHF.

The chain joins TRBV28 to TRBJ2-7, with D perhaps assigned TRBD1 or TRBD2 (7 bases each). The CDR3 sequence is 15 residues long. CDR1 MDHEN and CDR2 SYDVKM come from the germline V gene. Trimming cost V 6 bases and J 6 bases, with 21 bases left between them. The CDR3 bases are TGTGCCAGCAGCCCCCGGGGGAGGGGGCGAGGCGAGCAGTACTTC. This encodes CASSPRGRGRGEQYF.

The CDR3 sequence is CASSKESYEQYF. CDR3 nucleotide sequence: TGTGCCAGTAGTAAGGAGTCTTACGAGCAGTACTTC. The chain recombines TRBV19 with TRBJ2-7; D unclear. The V gene's germline CDR1 is LNHDA and CDR2 SQIVND (reference sequence). This CDR3 is built from 12 residues. Trimming removed 4 bases at V and 4 bases at J, with 8 bases between. Full variable domain (missing parts from reference TRBV19 and TRBJ2-7): DGGITQSPKYLFRKEGQNVTLSCEQNLNHDAMYWYRQDPGQGLRLIYYSQIVNDFQKGDIAEGYSVSREKKESFPLTVTSAQKNPTAFYLCASSKESYEQYFGPGTRLTVT.

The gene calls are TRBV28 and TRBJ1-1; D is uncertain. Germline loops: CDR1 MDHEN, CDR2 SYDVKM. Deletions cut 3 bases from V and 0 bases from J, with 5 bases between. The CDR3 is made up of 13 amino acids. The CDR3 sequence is CASSFRLNTEAFF. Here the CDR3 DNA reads TGTGCCAGCAGTTTCCGGCTGAACACTGAAGCTTTCTTT.

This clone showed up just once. This CDR3 is CASSPPRPNGRRSNTGELFF. As DNA, the CDR3 is TGTGCCAGCTCACCACCCCGTCCTAATGGGAGGCGGTCGAACACCGGGGAGCTGTTTTTT. V gene TRBV18 combines with J gene TRBJ2-2; maybe TRBD2 (6 bases). V lost 0 bases and J 0 bases, leaving 20 bases between the germline ends. From germline, CDR1 is KGHSH and CDR2 LQKENI. The CDR3 is 20 amino acids.

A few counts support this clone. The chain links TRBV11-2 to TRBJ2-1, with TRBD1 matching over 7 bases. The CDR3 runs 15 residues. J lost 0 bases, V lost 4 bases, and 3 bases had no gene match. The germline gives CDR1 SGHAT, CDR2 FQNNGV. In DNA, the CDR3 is TGTGCCAGCAGCTCGACAGGGAGCTCCTACAATGAGCAGTTCTTC. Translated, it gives CASSSTGSSYNEQFF.

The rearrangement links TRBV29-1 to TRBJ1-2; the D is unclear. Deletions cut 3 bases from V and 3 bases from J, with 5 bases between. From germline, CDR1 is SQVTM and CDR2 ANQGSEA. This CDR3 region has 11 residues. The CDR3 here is CSVEPDYGYTF. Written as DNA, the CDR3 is TGCAGCGTTGAGCCGGACTATGGCTACACCTTC.

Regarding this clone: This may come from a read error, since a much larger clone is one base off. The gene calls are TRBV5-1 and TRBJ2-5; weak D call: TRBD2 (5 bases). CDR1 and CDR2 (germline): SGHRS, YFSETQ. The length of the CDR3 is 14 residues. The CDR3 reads CAGSETRNQETQYF. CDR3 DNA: TGCGCCGGCAGCGAAACTAGAAACCAAGAGACCCAGTACTTC.

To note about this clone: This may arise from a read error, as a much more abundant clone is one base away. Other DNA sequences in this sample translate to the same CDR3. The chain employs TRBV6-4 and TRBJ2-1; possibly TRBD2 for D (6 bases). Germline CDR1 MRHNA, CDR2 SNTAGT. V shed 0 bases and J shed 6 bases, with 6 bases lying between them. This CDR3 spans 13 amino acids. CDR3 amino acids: CASSDSEGNEQFF. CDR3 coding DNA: TGTGCCAGCAGTGACTCGGAGGGCAATGAGCAGTTCTTC.

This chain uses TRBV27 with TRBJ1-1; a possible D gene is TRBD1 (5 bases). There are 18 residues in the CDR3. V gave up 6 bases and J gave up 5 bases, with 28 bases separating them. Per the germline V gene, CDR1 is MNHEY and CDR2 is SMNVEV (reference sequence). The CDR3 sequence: CASSELSILQGPRTEAFF. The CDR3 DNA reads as TGTGCCAGCAGCGAACTCTCAATTTTGCAGGGCCCCCGGACTGAAGCTTTCTTT.

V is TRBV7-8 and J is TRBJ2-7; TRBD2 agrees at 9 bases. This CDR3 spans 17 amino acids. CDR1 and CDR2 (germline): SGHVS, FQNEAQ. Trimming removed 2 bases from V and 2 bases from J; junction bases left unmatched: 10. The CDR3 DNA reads TGTGCCAGCAGCTTACTGGATCCGACTAGCGGTACCTACGAGCAGTACTTC. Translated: CASSLLDPTSGTYEQYF.

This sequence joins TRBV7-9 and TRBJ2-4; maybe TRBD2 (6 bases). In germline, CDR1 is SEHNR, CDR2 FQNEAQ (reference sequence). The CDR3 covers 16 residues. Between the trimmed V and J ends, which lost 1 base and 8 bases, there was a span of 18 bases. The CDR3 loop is CASSLVSGVGVDIQYF. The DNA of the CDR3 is TGTGCCAGCAGCTTAGTTAGCGGCGTGGGGGTGGACATTCAGTACTTC. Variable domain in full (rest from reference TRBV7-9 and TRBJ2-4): DTGVSQNPRHKITKRGQNVTFRCDPISEHNRLYWYRQTLGQGPEFLTYFQNEAQLEKSRLLSDRFSAERPKGSFSTLEIQRTEQGDSAMYLCASSLVSGVGVDIQYFGAGTRLSVL.

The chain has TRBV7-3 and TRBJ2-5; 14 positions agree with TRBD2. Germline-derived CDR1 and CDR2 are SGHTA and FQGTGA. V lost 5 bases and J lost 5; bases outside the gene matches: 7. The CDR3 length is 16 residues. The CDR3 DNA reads TGTGCCAGCAGCCCACAGGGACTAGCGGGAGCGGAGACCCAGTACTTC. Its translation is CASSPQGLAGAETQYF.

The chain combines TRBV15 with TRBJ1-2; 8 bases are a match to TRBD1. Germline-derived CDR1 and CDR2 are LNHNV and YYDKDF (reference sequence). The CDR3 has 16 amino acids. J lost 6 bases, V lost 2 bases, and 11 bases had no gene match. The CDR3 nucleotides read TGTGCCACCAGCAGACGCCGGACCGACAGGGGCCATGGCTACACCTTC. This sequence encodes CATSRRRTDRGHGYTF.

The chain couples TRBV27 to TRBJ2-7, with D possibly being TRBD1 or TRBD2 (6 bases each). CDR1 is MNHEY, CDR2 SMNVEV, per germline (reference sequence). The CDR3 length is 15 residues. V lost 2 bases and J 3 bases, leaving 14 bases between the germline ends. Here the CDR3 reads CASSLQPRGLYEQYF. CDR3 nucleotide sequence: TGTGCCAGCAGTTTACAACCCAGGGGACTCTACGAGCAGTACTTC.

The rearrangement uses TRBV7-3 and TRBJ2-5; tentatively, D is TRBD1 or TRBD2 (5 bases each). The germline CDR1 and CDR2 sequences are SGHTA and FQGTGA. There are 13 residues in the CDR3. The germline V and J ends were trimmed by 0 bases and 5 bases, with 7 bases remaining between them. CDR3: CASSLTGTETQYF. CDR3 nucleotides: TGTGCCAGCAGCTTAACGGGGACGGAGACCCAGTACTTC.

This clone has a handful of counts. DNA of the CDR3: TGCGCCAGCAGCCACCTCCTTGGTAACTATGGCTACACCTTC. It encodes CASSHLLGNYGYTF. The chain links TRBV4-1 to TRBJ1-2; no definite D call. From germline, CDR1 is MGHRA and CDR2 YSYEKL. The CDR3 loop spans 14 amino acids. Deletions cut 3 bases from V and 1 base from J, with 9 bases between.

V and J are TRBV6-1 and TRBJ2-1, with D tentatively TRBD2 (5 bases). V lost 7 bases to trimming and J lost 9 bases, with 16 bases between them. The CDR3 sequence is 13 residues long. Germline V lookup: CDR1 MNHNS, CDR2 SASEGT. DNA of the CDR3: TGTGCCAGCACTCGGGAAATGCGTGGTGAGCAGTTCTTC. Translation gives CASTREMRGEQFF.

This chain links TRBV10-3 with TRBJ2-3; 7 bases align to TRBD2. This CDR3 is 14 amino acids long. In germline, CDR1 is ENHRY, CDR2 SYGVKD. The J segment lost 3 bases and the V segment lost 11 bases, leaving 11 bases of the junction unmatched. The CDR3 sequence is CAADGGSQTDTQYF. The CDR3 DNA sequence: TGTGCCGCCGATGGCGGGAGTCAGACAGATACGCAGTATTTT.

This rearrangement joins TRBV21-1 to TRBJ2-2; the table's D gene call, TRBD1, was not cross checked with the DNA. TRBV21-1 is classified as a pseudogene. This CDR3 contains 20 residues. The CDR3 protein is CASSKECRNRAGRDTGELFF. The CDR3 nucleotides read TGTGCCAGCAGCAAGGAATGCCGGAACAGGGCCGGACGGGACACCGGGGAGCTGTTTTTT.

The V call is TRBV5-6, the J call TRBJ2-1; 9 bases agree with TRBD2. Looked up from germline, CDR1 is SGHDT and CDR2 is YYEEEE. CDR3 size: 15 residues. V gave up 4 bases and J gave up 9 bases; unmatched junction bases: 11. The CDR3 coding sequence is TGTGCCAGCAGCCCTACGGGCAGCGGGAGGTCTGAGCAGTTCTTC. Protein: CASSPTGSGRSEQFF.

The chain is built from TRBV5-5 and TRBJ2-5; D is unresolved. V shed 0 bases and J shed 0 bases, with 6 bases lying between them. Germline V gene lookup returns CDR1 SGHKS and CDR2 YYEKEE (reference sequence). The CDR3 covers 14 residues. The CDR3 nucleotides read TGTGCCAGCAGCTTGGAGGAATACCAAGAGACCCAGTACTTC. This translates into CASSLEEYQETQYF.

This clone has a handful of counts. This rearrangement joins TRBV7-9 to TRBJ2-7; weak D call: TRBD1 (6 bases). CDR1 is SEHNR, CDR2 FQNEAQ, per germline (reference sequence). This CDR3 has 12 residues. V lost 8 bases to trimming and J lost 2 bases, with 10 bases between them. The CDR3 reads CASVDRAYEQYF. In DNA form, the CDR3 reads TGTGCCAGCGTGGACAGAGCCTACGAGCAGTACTTC. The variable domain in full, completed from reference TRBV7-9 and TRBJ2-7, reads DTGVSQNPRHKITKRGQNVTFRCDPISEHNRLYWYRQTLGQGPEFLTYFQNEAQLEKSRLLSDRFSAERPKGSFSTLEIQRTEQGDSAMYLCASVDRAYEQYFGPGTRLTVT.

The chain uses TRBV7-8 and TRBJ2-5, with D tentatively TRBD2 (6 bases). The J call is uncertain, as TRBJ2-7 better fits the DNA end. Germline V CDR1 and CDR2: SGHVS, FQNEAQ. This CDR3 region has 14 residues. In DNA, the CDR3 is TGTGCCAGCAGCTCCCTCGAGGGACTGTACGAGCAGTACTTC. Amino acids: CASSSLEGLYEQYF.

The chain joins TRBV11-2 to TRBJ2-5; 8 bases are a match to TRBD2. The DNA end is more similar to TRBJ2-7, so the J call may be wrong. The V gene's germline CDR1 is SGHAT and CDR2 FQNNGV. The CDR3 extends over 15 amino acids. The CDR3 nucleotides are TGTGCCAGCAGCTTATTCCCGACTAGCGACTACGAGCAGTACTTC. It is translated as CASSLFPTSDYEQYF.

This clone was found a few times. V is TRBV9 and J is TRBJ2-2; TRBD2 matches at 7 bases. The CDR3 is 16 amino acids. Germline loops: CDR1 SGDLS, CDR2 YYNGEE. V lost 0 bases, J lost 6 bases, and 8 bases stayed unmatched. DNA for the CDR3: TGTGCCAGCAGCGTAGTTGGGGGAGGGCCTTCCGGGGAGCTGTTTTTT. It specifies CASSVVGGGPSGELFF.

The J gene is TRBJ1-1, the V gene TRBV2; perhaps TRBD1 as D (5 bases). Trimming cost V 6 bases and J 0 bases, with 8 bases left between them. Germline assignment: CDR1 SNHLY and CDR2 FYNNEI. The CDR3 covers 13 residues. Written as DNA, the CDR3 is TGTGCCAGCAGACGGACATTGAACACTGAAGCTTTCTTT. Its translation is CASRRTLNTEAFF. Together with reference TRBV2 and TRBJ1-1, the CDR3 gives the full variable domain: EPEVTQTPSHQVTQMGQEVILRCVPISNHLYFYWYRQILGQKVEFLVSFYNNEISEKSEIFDDQFSVERPDGSNFTLKIRSTKLEDSAMYFCASRRTLNTEAFFGQGTRLTVV.